The present T cell receptor (beta chain) was sequenced within a study of blood T cell repertoires in COVID-19. Study-wide background: COVID-19 samples collected from the United States, Italy and Spain covered acute and convalescent phases. The analysed material was cDNA or gDNA that came from T cells, B-cell-depleted T cells, or PBMCs.

TCRdb's table, derived via immunoSEQ multiplex PCR, lists solely in-frame clones and lacks some. This table holds about 190,000 clones, over 75% found once. This clone was detected once. The V segment lost 6 bases and the J segment 6 bases; nucleotides outside the gene matches: 11. Germline loops: CDR1 SNHLY, CDR2 FYNNEI. The CDR3 covers 15 residues. Seattle patients were enrolled during active infection and followed longitudinally. The material sequenced was peripheral blood. This TCR came from an older man with COVID-19, enrolled during active disease. V usage is TRBV2 and J usage is TRBJ1-2; 9 bases fit TRBD1. The CDR3 protein is CASSEGWDRADGYTF. The CDR3 nucleotides are TGTGCCAGCAGCGAGGGATGGGACAGGGCAGATGGCTACACCTTC.